The 23 T cell receptor beta chains in this list originate from one sample, sequenced in a study of beta chain features in type 1 diabetes. Study results and limitations: Patients with Type 1 diabetes showed moderately but significantly shorter TCRB CDR3s in all four CD4+ subsets.

These receptors' targets are unknown. Reverse transcribing all isolated RNA meant expressed TCRB transcripts were sequenced. Profiled with immunoSEQ multiplex PCR; TCRdb holds only in-frame clones, not every one. The profile shows hundreds of thousands of clones, around an eighth of them singletons. The material sequenced was naive CD4+ T cells from blood. The receptors shown here come from a man between 18 and 29 years old with type 1 diabetes.

As concerns this clone: This CDR3 is also generated by other DNA sequences in the sample. The J gene is TRBJ2-5, the V gene TRBV6-5; 7 bases match TRBD1. CDR3 length: 14 amino acids. With 2 bases clipped from V and 5 bases from J, the junction kept 5 bases outside the gene matches. Germline V gene sequence: CDR1 MNHEY, CDR2 SVGAGI. CDR3 nucleotide sequence: TGTGCCAGCAGTTACGCAGGGGGTGACGAGACCCAGTACTTC. Its protein product is CASSYAGGDETQYF.

J is TRBJ2-5 and V is TRBV6-5, with unresolved D. The CDR3 sequence is 15 residues long. Germline CDR1 MNHEY, CDR2 SVGAGI. V dropped 2 bases and J dropped 2 bases, with 12 bases sitting between them. CDR3 region: CASSYEAEYQETQYF. DNA for the CDR3: TGTGCCAGCAGTTACGAGGCAGAATATCAAGAGACCCAGTACTTC.

This chain joins TRBV28 and TRBJ2-1; D might be TRBD1 or TRBD2, each matching 5 bases. Trimming left V 8 bases short and J 5 bases short, with 7 bases between. The CDR3 is 11 residues long. Germline values: CDR1 MDHEN, CDR2 SYDVKM. The CDR3 loop reads CASGGDNEQFF. The CDR3 DNA sequence: TGTGCCAGCGGGGGAGACAATGAGCAGTTCTTC. Full variable domain (rest looked up from reference TRBV28 and TRBJ2-1): DVKVTQSSRYLVKRTGEKVFLECVQDMDHENMFWYRQDPGLGLRLIYFSYDVKMKEKGDIPEGYSVSREKKERFSLILESASTNQTSMYLCASGGDNEQFFGPGTRLTVL.

V gene TRBV11-2 combines with J gene TRBJ2-5; no definite D call. The CDR3 is made up of 15 amino acids. The germline CDR1 and CDR2 sequences are SGHAT and FQNNGV. The germline V and J ends were trimmed by 5 bases and 4 bases, with 17 bases remaining between them. CDR3 amino acids: CASSPLAGLGETQYF. The CDR3 DNA sequence: TGTGCCAGCAGCCCCCTCGCAGGTTTGGGAGAGACCCAGTACTTC. The variable domain in full, completed from reference TRBV11-2 and TRBJ2-5, reads EAGVAQSPRYKIIEKRQSVAFWCNPISGHATLYWYQQILGQGPKLLIQFQNNGVVDDSQLPKDRFSAERLKGVDSTLKIQPAKLEDSAVYLCASSPLAGLGETQYFGPGTRLLVL.

This clone appeared a few times. The rearrangement uses TRBV2 and TRBJ2-7; TRBD1 matches at 7 bases. Germline CDR1 SNHLY, CDR2 FYNNEI. The CDR3 consists of 13 residues. J gave up 0 bases and V 6 bases, and 2 bases lay outside the gene matches. The CDR3 region has the DNA TGTGCCAGCAGGTGGACAGGCTCCTACGAGCAGTACTTC. It specifies CASRWTGSYEQYF.

The chain joins TRBV6-5 to TRBJ2-1; 7 bases line up with TRBD1. The CDR3 is 13 residues long. Germline V gene sequence: CDR1 MNHEY, CDR2 SVGAGI. With V trimmed by 2 bases and J by 6 bases, 1 base remained unmatched. The CDR3 sequence: CASSYGDSNEQFF. For the CDR3, the DNA is TGTGCCAGCAGTTACGGGGACAGCAATGAGCAGTTCTTC.

The chain combines TRBV5-5 with TRBJ1-1; 7 nucleotides align to TRBD1. This CDR3 comprises 15 residues. Per the germline V gene, CDR1 is SGHKS and CDR2 is YYEKEE (reference sequence). Germline trimming cut 3 bases from V and 0 bases from J; bases unmatched to any gene: 5. The CDR3 DNA follows: TGTGCCAGCAGCTCCCTACAGGGGATGAACACTGAAGCTTTCTTT. It specifies CASSSLQGMNTEAFF.

V usage is TRBV2 and J usage is TRBJ2-2, with D maybe TRBD2 (6 bases). Germline V gene sequence: CDR1 SNHLY, CDR2 FYNNEI. V lost 4 bases to trimming and J lost 4 bases, with 16 bases between them. The CDR3 covers 16 residues. The CDR3 nucleotides are TGTGCCAGCAGTGCCGGAGGGCAGTTCAGCACCGGGGAGCTGTTTTTT. It encodes CASSAGGQFSTGELFF.

This clone was counted between two and nine times. The gene calls are TRBV25-1 and TRBJ1-3; D unclear. V shed 3 bases and J shed 0 bases, with 9 bases lying between them. Germline loops: CDR1 MGHDK, CDR2 SYGVNS. The CDR3 is 15 residues long. DNA of the CDR3: TGTGCCAGCAGTGATCCCCAAGACTCTGGAAACACCATATATTTT. Its translation is CASSDPQDSGNTIYF.

To note about this clone: The same CDR3 can be traced to other DNA sequences in this sample. V usage is TRBV18 and J usage is TRBJ1-2, with TRBD1 as a possible D gene (6 bases). The V end lost 6 bases, the J end lost 7 bases, and 12 bases lay between the germline ends. This CDR3 has 12 residues. Germline V gene sequence: CDR1 KGHSH, CDR2 LQKENI. The CDR3 protein is CASSPGGGGYTF. In DNA form, the CDR3 reads TGTGCCAGCTCCCCGGGAGGGGGTGGCTACACCTTC.

This clone has more than one count but fewer than ten. V is TRBV14 and J is TRBJ1-1; D might be TRBD1 (6 bases). Germline CDR1 reads SGHDN; CDR2 reads FVKESK. With 4 bases removed from V and 6 bases from J, the gap between germline ends came to 21 bases. This CDR3 comprises 16 residues. CDR3 residues: CASSPEQGWDVAEAFF. CDR3 sequence (DNA): TGTGCCAGCAGCCCCGAACAGGGTTGGGATGTCGCTGAAGCTTTCTTT.

V and J are TRBV28 and TRBJ1-4; TRBD1 agrees at 7 bases. This CDR3 region has 13 residues. Trimming removed 4 bases from V and 8 bases from J; junction bases left unmatched: 4. Germline V CDR1 and CDR2: MDHEN, SYDVKM. As DNA, the CDR3 is TGTGCCAGCAGTTCCCCGGACAGGGAAAAACTGTTTTTT. This translates into CASSSPDREKLFF.

This clone has just a few counts. The junction does not match germline at one end; this may be a read error. V gene TRBV7-7 combines with J gene TRBJ2-7, with TRBD1 identical over 10 bases. There are 13 residues in the CDR3. Germline CDR1 and CDR2: SSHAT and FNYEAQ (reference sequence). DNA for the CDR3: TGTGCTAGCAGCAAGGGACAGGGGAACGAGCAGTACTTC. This codes for CASSKGQGNEQYF. Full variable domain (outside the CDR3, taken from reference TRBV7-7 and TRBJ2-7): GAGVSQSPRYKVTKRGQDVTLRCDPISSHATLYWYQQALGQGPEFLTYFNYEAQPDKSGLPSDRFSAERPEGSISTLTIQRTEQRDSAMYRCASSKGQGNEQYFGPGTRLTVT.

This clone appeared a few times. CDR3 loop: CSVEMGRWSSYEQYF. The CDR3 nucleotides read TGCAGCGTTGAAATGGGACGCTGGAGCTCCTACGAGCAGTACTTC. V and J are TRBV29-1 and TRBJ2-7; D may be TRBD1 or TRBD2 (5 bases each). The CDR3 sequence is 15 residues long. Trimming pared 2 bases from V and 0 bases from J, leaving 14 bases between. The germline V gene encodes CDR1 SQVTM and CDR2 ANQGSEA.

This clone was recorded a few times. This chain joins TRBV4-1 and TRBJ2-5, with 11 positions matching TRBD1. Germline-derived CDR1 and CDR2 are MGHRA and YSYEKL. The length of the CDR3 is 16 residues. With V trimmed by 4 bases and J by 2 bases, 6 bases remained unmatched. The CDR3 sequence: CASSRDGTGGQETQYF. DNA for the CDR3: TGCGCCAGCAGCCGCGATGGGACAGGGGGTCAAGAGACCCAGTACTTC.

This clone was detected a few times. This chain joins TRBV18 and TRBJ2-5; D unclear. The germline V gene has CDR1 KGHSH and CDR2 LQKENI. The CDR3 is made up of 12 amino acids. Trimming shortened V by 3 bases and J by 7 bases, and 9 bases separated the two germline ends. The CDR3 nucleotides are TGTGCCAGCTCACCCCGCGAAGGGACCCAGTACTTC. Translated: CASSPREGTQYF.

This clone showed up just a few times. This sequence joins TRBV18 and TRBJ1-2, with 7 bases identical to TRBD1. Trimming cost V 0 bases and J 4 bases; bases outside gene matches: 2. The CDR3 extends over 14 amino acids. Per germline, CDR1 KGHSH and CDR2 LQKENI. CDR3 in amino acids: CASSPPAGGYGYTF. Written as DNA, the CDR3 is TGTGCCAGCTCACCACCGGCAGGGGGCTATGGCTACACCTTC.

This clone was seen more than once but under ten times. The rearrangement joins TRBV9 to TRBJ2-7; D not resolved. The V and J ends lost 6 bases and 0 bases respectively, with 16 bases between them. Per the germline V gene, CDR1 is SGDLS and CDR2 is YYNGEE. CDR3 length equals 15 residues. CDR3 region: CASNPPRIDSYEQYF. The DNA of the CDR3 is TGTGCCAGCAACCCGCCCAGAATAGACTCCTACGAGCAGTACTTC.

The sample holds a few counts of this clone. The chain combines TRBV7-3 with TRBJ2-1, with D hard to call. Germline lookup yields CDR1 SGHTA and CDR2 FQGTGA. The CDR3 extends over 15 amino acids. Trimming left V 5 bases short and J 7 bases short, with 18 bases between. The DNA for the CDR3 is TGTGCCAGCAGCGAAGGACCATACGGGCCTAATGAGCAGTTCTTC. Translating it yields CASSEGPYGPNEQFF.

This clone was counted a few times. The CDR3 here is CASMAQGAGQPQHF. The CDR3 bases are TGTGCCAGCATGGCCCAGGGAGCGGGTCAGCCCCAGCATTTT. The chain recombines TRBV27 with TRBJ1-5; D is possibly TRBD1 (5 bases). V was pared by 7 bases and J by 6 bases, with 16 bases between. The CDR3 consists of 14 residues. CDR1 MNHEY and CDR2 SMNVEV come from the germline V gene (reference sequence).

This clone was found a few times. The chain couples TRBV4-1 to TRBJ1-6, with 7 bases identical to TRBD1. The germline gives CDR1 MGHRA, CDR2 YSYEKL. Trimming removed 4 bases from V and 7 bases from J; junction bases left unmatched: 13. This CDR3 is built from 17 residues. CDR3 bases: TGCGCCAGCAGCCCAGTTGCCCCTACAGGGGTAAATTCACCCCTCCACTTT. Its translation: CASSPVAPTGVNSPLHF.

This clone showed up just a few times. The chain recombines TRBV6-1 with TRBJ2-3; D unclear. Between the trimmed V and J ends, which lost 5 bases and 4 bases, there was a span of 4 bases. Per germline, CDR1 MNHNS and CDR2 SASEGT. This CDR3 has 11 residues. In DNA form, the CDR3 reads TGTGCCAGCAGTCCGGCAGATACGCAGTATTTT. Residues: CASSPADTQYF.

This clone turned up a few times. The chain couples TRBV27 to TRBJ2-1; the D gene is possibly TRBD2 (5 bases). Germline V lookup: CDR1 MNHEY, CDR2 SMNVEV (reference sequence). This CDR3 has 14 amino acids. Trimming stripped 5 bases from V and 2 bases from J, with 10 bases between. CDR3 nucleotide sequence: TGTGCCAGCAGTCGGCAGACTACCTACAATGAGCAGTTCTTC. Protein sequence: CASSRQTTYNEQFF.